This TCR beta chain derives from a study of blood T cells in healthy people across ages. Through a sample-barcoded 5' primer and a J-beta primer mix, a second PCR was run for roughly 6 to 12 cycles. TCRdb fed the 5' RACE reads into MiXCR, producing one record per CDR3 protein. This repertoire shows roughly 730,000 distinct CDR3 sequences, approximately 60% found once; its top ten account for about a quarter. In each sample, at least 7 million PBMCs were isolated. Of note for this clonotype: The antigen remains undetermined.

Notes on the study in general: Unsorted PBMC input precluded a conclusive naive versus antigen-experienced comparison. Higher diversity, along with more naive CD4+ cells, distinguished long-lived donors from aged donors. Across the age range, TCR beta diversity per million T cells fell in a roughly linear way.

The junction had 12 bases not matched to a gene; V was cut back by 8 bases and J by 9 bases. Germline CDR1 and CDR2: SGHAT and FQNNGV. This CDR3 is built from 14 residues. The specimen sequenced was blood. This TCR came from a man aged 40-49 years in good health. The J gene is TRBJ2-1, the V gene TRBV11-2; 8 nucleotides align to TRBD1. The CDR3 nucleotides are TGTGCCAGCCGCAGACAGGGGACTGCGGGTGAGCAGTTCTTC. Amino acid sequence: CASRRQGTAGEQFF.